One and the same sample provided the 32 T cell receptor beta chains below, sequenced in a study of blood T cell repertoires in COVID-19. Only in-frame clones appear in the TCRdb table, and some are missing; sequencing was by immunoSEQ multiplex PCR. The repertoire includes about 260,000 clones, about 91% of them detected once, and around 2.6% sits in the top ten. The sequencing sample was made of peripheral blood. These receptor sequences come from a person in their late teens or twenties with COVID-19, enrolled during active disease.

This chain uses TRBV24-1 with TRBJ2-1; D possibly corresponds to TRBD1 (6 bases). V lost 5 bases and J 0 bases, leaving 22 bases between the germline ends. The CDR3 consists of 19 residues. Germline-derived CDR1 and CDR2 are KGHDR and SFDVKD. The CDR3 DNA reads as TGTGCCACCAGTGCCCCCCGGCTGGGGGCGTTGAGCTCCTACAATGAGCAGTTCTTC. Translating gives CATSAPRLGALSSYNEQFF.

The CDR3 is CASSLGTGEMGKLFF. CDR3 in DNA: TGTGCCAGCAGCTTAGGTACAGGGGAAATGGGAAAACTGTTTTTT. This chain joins TRBV7-8 and TRBJ1-4, with 7 nucleotides matching TRBD1. Germline lookup yields CDR1 SGHVS and CDR2 FQNEAQ. This CDR3 has 15 amino acids. Trimming took 1 base from V and 10 from J; bases not matched to a gene: 9.

The chain has TRBV28 and TRBJ1-5, with D unclear. The CDR3 length is 15 residues. Germline V gene lookup returns CDR1 MDHEN and CDR2 SYDVKM. With 3 bases removed from V and 1 base from J, the gap between germline ends came to 10 bases. The CDR3 loop reads CASSFGVFSNQPQHF. CDR3 nucleotides: TGTGCCAGCAGTTTCGGAGTTTTCAGCAATCAGCCCCAGCATTTT.

In its sample, this clone was seen a few times. V gene TRBV7-9 combines with J gene TRBJ2-2; 7 bases match TRBD1. V was clipped by 5 bases and J by 4 bases; unmatched bases: 7. Germline-derived CDR1 and CDR2 are SEHNR and FQNEAQ (reference sequence). The CDR3 loop spans 15 amino acids. The DNA for the CDR3 is TGTGCCAGCAGCGGGGTGTACAGGGGCACCGGGGAGCTGTTTTTT. Its protein is CASSGVYRGTGELFF.

This sequence joins TRBV23-1 and TRBJ2-7, with 15 bases aligning to TRBD2. TRBV23-1 has ORF status, its function being uncertain. This CDR3 is built from 23 residues. With V trimmed by 2 bases and J by 6 bases, 26 bases remained unmatched. The CDR3 spells CASSQHRSVPGLAGGDPTAEQYF. The CDR3 nucleotides are TGCGCCAGCAGTCAACATAGGAGTGTTCCGGGACTAGCGGGAGGAGACCCTACTGCCGAGCAGTACTTC.

The gene calls are TRBV30 and TRBJ2-1; 13 nucleotides line up with TRBD2. The CDR3 runs 17 residues. J lost 8 bases, V lost 0 bases, and 10 bases had no gene match. Per the germline V gene, CDR1 is GTSNPN and CDR2 is SVGIG (reference sequence). CDR3 in DNA: TGTGCCTGGAGTGTTTGGACTAGCGGGAGTTGGGGCGATGAGCAGTTCTTC. Amino acid sequence: CAWSVWTSGSWGDEQFF.

The chain has TRBV5-4 and TRBJ1-2, with D possibly matching TRBD1 (5 bases). V was trimmed by 4 bases and J by 3 bases, leaving 13 bases between them. The CDR3 covers 14 residues. The germline gives CDR1 SGHNT, CDR2 YYREEE (reference sequence). The CDR3 sequence is CASSPAGQYYGYTF. The DNA of the CDR3 is TGTGCCAGCAGCCCCGCGGGGCAGTACTATGGCTACACCTTC.

V is TRBV3-1 (or the pseudogene TRBV3-2) and J is TRBJ2-5; D call uncertain. The ends were cut back, 5 bases at V and 9 bases at J, with 10 bases in the middle. The CDR3 totals 11 residues. The germline V gene has CDR1 LGHDT and CDR2 YNNKEL (reference sequence). CDR3 residues: CASSAPEAQYF. The CDR3 DNA reads as TGTGCCAGCAGCGCACCCGAGGCCCAGTACTTC.

The chain has TRBV27 and TRBJ1-4; 7 bases are shared with TRBD1. J lost 7 bases, V lost 6 bases, and 8 bases had no gene match. This CDR3 comprises 14 residues. CDR1 MNHEY and CDR2 SMNVEV come from the germline V gene (reference sequence). The CDR3 here is CASRRQGSSEKLFF. CDR3 nucleotide sequence: TGTGCCAGCAGGAGACAGGGTAGTAGTGAAAAACTGTTTTTT. Variable domain in full (rest from reference TRBV27 and TRBJ1-4): EAQVTQNPRYLITVTGKKLTVTCSQNMNHEYMSWYRQDPGLGLRQIYYSMNVEVTDKGDVPEGYKVSRKEKRNFPLILESPSPNQTSLYFCASRRQGSSEKLFFGSGTQLSVL.

The chain joins TRBV6-5 to TRBJ1-2; perhaps TRBD1 as D (5 bases). The CDR3 is 16 amino acids. Trimming took 2 bases from V and 0 from J, leaving 13 bases between them. Germline V lookup: CDR1 MNHEY, CDR2 SVGAGI. CDR3 coding DNA: TGTGCCAGCAGTTACAACCCCGGGGGGTCTAACTATGGCTACACCTTC. It encodes CASSYNPGGSNYGYTF.

The chain joins TRBV24-1 to TRBJ2-5, with 8 bases that match TRBD1. CDR1 and CDR2 (germline): KGHDR, SFDVKD. With 6 bases clipped from V and 5 bases from J, the junction kept 7 bases outside the gene matches. This CDR3 region has 14 residues. CDR3 nucleotides: TGTGCCACCAGTCTAGGACAGGGTGTGGAGACCCAGTACTTC. Amino acids: CATSLGQGVETQYF.

This chain uses TRBV4-1 with TRBJ1-5; no firm D call. Germline values: CDR1 MGHRA, CDR2 YSYEKL. The CDR3 is made up of 17 amino acids. V was cut by 0 bases and J by 0 bases, with 12 bases left in between. CDR3: CASSQDLTDPSNQPQHF. CDR3 in DNA: TGCGCCAGCAGCCAAGATTTAACAGACCCTAGCAATCAGCCCCAGCATTTT.

This chain joins TRBV19 and TRBJ1-1; 8 bases agree with TRBD1. V lost 8 bases to trimming and J lost 2 bases; unmatched junction nucleotides: 1. The germline V gene encodes CDR1 LNHDA and CDR2 SQIVND (reference sequence). The CDR3 is 12 residues long. The CDR3 is CASGQGNTEAFF. The CDR3 nucleotides read TGTGCCAGTGGACAGGGTAACACTGAAGCTTTCTTT. The whole variable domain, filled in from reference TRBV19 and TRBJ1-1, reads DGGITQSPKYLFRKEGQNVTLSCEQNLNHDAMYWYRQDPGQGLRLIYYSQIVNDFQKGDIAEGYSVSREKKESFPLTVTSAQKNPTAFYLCASGQGNTEAFFGQGTRLTVV.

The chain is built from TRBV11-2 and TRBJ2-7, with 8 bases lining up with TRBD1. Germline assignment: CDR1 SGHAT and CDR2 FQNNGV. The CDR3 extends over 13 amino acids. Losses at the gene ends were 2 bases for V and 6 bases for J; bases not matched to a gene: 3. For the CDR3, the DNA is TGTGCCAGCAGCTTACAGGGGGCCGGCGAGCAGTACTTC. This codes for CASSLQGAGEQYF.

This clone has just one count. V usage is TRBV19 and J usage is TRBJ2-2; TRBD2 agrees at 9 bases. CDR1 and CDR2 from the germline V gene are LNHDA and SQIVND (reference sequence). Unmatched junction bases numbered 16, after V lost 10 bases and J lost 7 bases. The CDR3 runs 16 residues. CDR3 nucleotide sequence: TGTGCCACCAGCGGGTTAGCGGGAGCAGGGTTCGGGGAGCTGTTTTTT. Its protein product is CATSGLAGAGFGELFF.

The chain combines TRBV5-5 with TRBJ2-4; D possibly corresponds to TRBD2 (6 bases). Trimming removed 4 bases from V and 0 bases from J, with 11 bases in between. This CDR3 contains 15 residues. Per germline, CDR1 SGHKS and CDR2 YYEKEE (reference sequence). The CDR3 DNA reads TGTGCCAGCAGCCGGGACTTACTAGCCAAAAACATTCAGTACTTC. Translation: CASSRDLLAKNIQYF.

The chain has TRBV13 and TRBJ2-4; TRBD1 matches 7 bases. V was clipped by 5 bases and J by 6 bases; unmatched bases: 10. This CDR3 is built from 15 residues. CDR1 is PRHDT, CDR2 FYEKMQ, per germline (reference sequence). The CDR3 here is CASSTRDSSVNIQYF. The CDR3 nucleotides are TGTGCCAGCAGCACCCGGGACAGCTCGGTAAACATTCAGTACTTC.

CDR3 sequence (DNA): TGTGCCAGCAAACAGCGGCCTAGCGGATACAATGAGCAGTTCTTC. This gives the protein CASKQRPSGYNEQFF. This chain uses TRBV28 with TRBJ2-1, with 7 bases identical to TRBD2. V was pared by 7 bases and J by 4 bases, with 10 bases of the junction left unmatched. The CDR3 loop spans 15 amino acids. Germline V gene data show CDR1 as MDHEN and CDR2 as SYDVKM. The full variable domain, its missing parts supplied by reference TRBV28 and TRBJ2-1, is DVKVTQSSRYLVKRTGEKVFLECVQDMDHENMFWYRQDPGLGLRLIYFSYDVKMKEKGDIPEGYSVSREKKERFSLILESASTNQTSMYLCASKQRPSGYNEQFFGPGTRLTVL.

This chain links TRBV6-5 with TRBJ2-1; 7 nucleotides agree with TRBD2. From germline, CDR1 is MNHEY and CDR2 SVGAGI. The CDR3 runs 15 residues. J lost 6 bases, V lost 6 bases, and 11 bases had no gene match. The CDR3 nucleotides read TGTGCCAGCAGAAGCGTGGCGGGAGTCCGCAATGAGCAGTTCTTC. Translated, it gives CASRSVAGVRNEQFF.

The V and J genes are TRBV6-5 and TRBJ2-7; 14 nucleotides agree with TRBD2. There are 15 residues in the CDR3. CDR1 and CDR2 from the germline V gene are MNHEY and SVGAGI. V gave up 6 bases and J gave up 2 bases; unmatched junction bases: 3. The CDR3 reads CASRGTSGSTYEQYF. CDR3 sequence (DNA): TGTGCCAGCAGAGGGACTAGCGGGAGTACCTACGAGCAGTACTTC.

V usage is TRBV7-9 and J usage is TRBJ2-1; D gene unclear. V was cut by 0 bases and J by 5 bases, with 14 bases left in between. Germline V CDR1 and CDR2: SEHNR, FQNEAQ (reference sequence). The CDR3 extends over 16 amino acids. CDR3 in DNA: TGTGCCAGCAGCTTAGCCGCGGCACTCTACAACAATGAGCAGTTCTTC. Its translation is CASSLAAALYNNEQFF.

The V call is TRBV3-1 (or the pseudogene TRBV3-2), the J call TRBJ2-7; 12 bases agree with TRBD2. The CDR3 covers 15 residues. CDR1 and CDR2 (germline): LGHDT, YNNKEL (reference sequence). V lost 4 bases, J lost 1 base, and 2 bases stayed unmatched. The CDR3, as DNA: TGTGCCAGCAGCCCGGGGACTAGCGGGTCCTACGAGCAGTACTTC. It codes for CASSPGTSGSYEQYF.

The gene calls are TRBV4-2 and TRBJ2-3; a possible D gene is TRBD2 (5 bases). The CDR3 totals 17 residues. Germline CDR1 LGHNA, CDR2 YNFKEQ. The V end lost 0 bases, the J end lost 7 bases, and 20 bases lay between the germline ends. The CDR3 is CASSQDRAATGFNTQYF. The CDR3 DNA follows: TGTGCCAGCAGCCAAGATAGGGCAGCAACGGGGTTCAATACGCAGTATTTT.

The rearrangement uses TRBV9 and TRBJ2-3; D perhaps matches TRBD2 (5 bases). Germline assignment: CDR1 SGDLS and CDR2 YYNGEE. The CDR3 runs 16 residues. Between the trimmed V and J ends, which lost 0 bases and 1 base, there was a span of 12 bases. Written as DNA, the CDR3 is TGTGCCAGCAGCGTAGCTATCACACTAGGCACAGATACGCAGTATTTT. This codes for CASSVAITLGTDTQYF.

This chain joins TRBV6-5 and TRBJ2-3, with 7 bases identical to TRBD1. The V gene's germline CDR1 is MNHEY and CDR2 SVGAGI. The CDR3 is 15 residues long. Trimming removed 10 bases from V and 2 bases from J; junction bases left unmatched: 12. This chain's CDR3 is CATKRVGQPTDTQYF. The CDR3 DNA sequence: TGTGCCACCAAGAGGGTGGGACAGCCCACAGATACGCAGTATTTT.

The chain joins TRBV19 to TRBJ1-4; no clear D. The germline V and J ends were trimmed by 3 bases and 7 bases, with 9 bases remaining between them. The CDR3 is 13 residues long. Per germline, CDR1 LNHDA and CDR2 SQIVND (reference sequence). The CDR3: CASSMRGSEKLFF. In DNA form, the CDR3 reads TGTGCCAGTAGTATGAGAGGGAGTGAAAAACTGTTTTTT.

V and J are TRBV19 and TRBJ2-7; 8 bases map to TRBD2. V was pared by 4 bases and J by 7 bases, with 12 bases of the junction left unmatched. Germline V gives CDR1 LNHDA, CDR2 SQIVND (reference sequence). The CDR3 is made up of 15 amino acids. CDR3 sequence: CASSNIEEREYEQYF. For the CDR3, the DNA is TGTGCCAGTAGTAATATCGAGGAGCGGGAGTATGAGCAGTACTTC.

The chain recombines TRBV18 with TRBJ2-1; TRBD2 agrees at 8 bases. The V and J ends lost 5 bases and 0 bases, in that order; junction bases with no gene match: 12. Germline CDR1 is KGHSH and CDR2 is LQKENI. The CDR3 contains 18 residues. The CDR3 coding sequence is TGTGCCAGCTCAACCCTAGCAACCGGGAGGGTCTCCTACAATGAGCAGTTCTTC. Its protein is CASSTLATGRVSYNEQFF.

This chain uses TRBV4-2 with TRBJ1-3; TRBD1 might be the D (5 bases). Per germline, CDR1 LGHNA and CDR2 YNFKEQ. The CDR3 loop spans 17 amino acids. V was trimmed by 0 bases and J by 0 bases, leaving 12 bases between them. This CDR3 reads CASSQEQGQGSGNTIYF. As DNA, the CDR3 is TGTGCCAGCAGCCAAGAACAAGGGCAGGGCTCTGGAAACACCATATATTTT.

This clone was observed once. The chain couples TRBV20-1 to TRBJ2-7, with D perhaps TRBD1 (5 bases). From germline, CDR1 is DFQATT and CDR2 SNEGSKA (reference sequence). The CDR3 totals 10 residues. Trimming removed 6 bases from V and 13 bases from J, with 16 bases in between. The CDR3 loop is CSANAQGLYF. For the CDR3, the DNA is TGCAGTGCCAACGCCCAGGGCTTATACTTC.

The rearrangement joins TRBV29-1 to TRBJ1-1; tentatively, D is TRBD1 (5 bases). This CDR3 is built from 11 residues. Germline V gene data show CDR1 as SQVTM and CDR2 as ANQGSEA. The V end was cut by 2 bases, the J end by 8 bases, with 9 bases between. As DNA, the CDR3 is TGCAGCGTTGAACTGGGGCCCGAAGCTTTCTTT. This translates into CSVELGPEAFF.

The chain couples TRBV27 to TRBJ2-7; a weak D match, TRBD1 (6 bases). CDR1 is MNHEY, CDR2 SMNVEV, per germline (reference sequence). Trimming took 1 base from V and 1 from J, leaving 14 bases between them. There are 16 residues in the CDR3. CDR3 DNA sequence: TGTGCCAGCAGTTTATTTTTTACAGGGTCATCCTACGAGCAGTACTTC. This translates into CASSLFFTGSSYEQYF.